The source of this TCR beta chain is a study of tumor-infiltrating lymphocytes in primary liver carcinoma. Study-wide background: Primary liver carcinoma, confirmed by histopathology, was surgically resected. Ranging in age from 30 to 69 years, the patients were men and women. Recorded tumor stage was T1-T3 N0M0, with diameters of about 4.2 to 10 cm.

In addition to blood RNA drawn from unsorted whole blood, germline DNA was extracted. It was before surgery that four milliliters of peripheral blood were collected. Losses at the gene ends were 1 base for V and 4 bases for J; bases not matched to a gene: 13. The CDR3 length is 17 residues. Germline V lookup: CDR1 SGHDT, CDR2 YYEEEE. Starting from 500 ng of total RNA, TCR beta cDNA was produced with a primer in the constant region. Modified slightly, ARM-PCR produced TCR beta libraries over three nested multiplex PCR rounds. Both of the initial two PCR rounds ran for 10 cycles and employed TRBV1-TRBV30 forward primers alongside a C-beta reverse primer. A single record per CDR3 protein comes from TCRdb applying MiXCR to the multiplex PCR reads. The data show about 300,000 distinct CDR3 sequences, 65% seen once.

The clonotype comes from a man aged 35 to 55 with primary liver carcinoma and hepatitis B virus infection. The chain recombines TRBV5-6 with TRBJ2-5; 7 bases agree with TRBD2. Sample: peripheral blood. The CDR3 is CASSLSIGGGRAETQYF. The DNA of the CDR3 is TGTGCCAGCAGCTTGTCTATAGGCGGAGGGAGGGCAGAGACCCAGTACTTC.